The next 22 T cell receptor beta chains were all read from a single sample in a study of cytomegalovirus exposure and HLA in healthy donors. PCR involved 60 Vbeta and 13 Jbeta primers. Measured with immunoSEQ multiplex PCR; TCRdb has only the in-frame clones, and not every one. The sample includes under 150,000 clones, 81% of them seen just once. Material: PBMCs. These receptors were obtained from a man aged 18 to 35 in good health and CMV-seronegative.

This chain joins TRBV27 and TRBJ2-3; 9 bases are a match to TRBD2. The germline V gene encodes CDR1 MNHEY and CDR2 SMNVEV (reference sequence). The trim removed 2 bases at V and 0 bases at J, leaving 3 bases unmatched. The CDR3 is 16 amino acids. The chain's CDR3 is CASSLIAGASTDTQYF. The CDR3 bases are TGTGCCAGCAGTTTAATAGCGGGGGCGAGCACAGATACGCAGTATTTT.

The chain links TRBV19 to TRBJ1-2, with 8 bases that match TRBD1. Looked up from germline, CDR1 is LNHDA and CDR2 is SQIVND (reference sequence). The CDR3 loop spans 14 amino acids. After removal of 5 bases from V and 8 bases from J, the junction contained 10 bases not matched to a gene. The CDR3 here is CASSPSTGDRGYTF. CDR3 DNA sequence: TGTGCCAGTAGTCCTTCGACAGGGGATAGGGGCTACACCTTC.

The V gene is TRBV12-5, the J gene TRBJ2-2; TRBD1 matches 8 bases. The CDR3 contains 18 residues. Germline V gives CDR1 LGHNT, CDR2 FRNRAP. V lost 0 bases and J lost 2; bases outside the gene matches: 8. The CDR3 DNA reads TGTGCTAGTGGTTTGGTACGAATCGGACAGGGCAACACCGGGGAGCTGTTTTTT. It codes for CASGLVRIGQGNTGELFF.

V usage is TRBV19 and J usage is TRBJ1-4, with TRBD1 as a possible D gene (5 bases). The V end was cut by 6 bases, the J end by 3 bases, with 11 bases between. The germline V gene encodes CDR1 LNHDA and CDR2 SQIVND (reference sequence). The CDR3 runs 14 residues. CDR3 residues: CASRGLGANEKLFF. The CDR3 DNA reads as TGTGCCAGTAGGGGGCTTGGGGCTAATGAAAAACTGTTTTTT.

The V gene is TRBV2, the J gene TRBJ2-5; D is ambiguous. Per the germline V gene, CDR1 is SNHLY and CDR2 is FYNNEI. Deletions cut 5 bases from V and 0 bases from J, with 10 bases between. This CDR3 has 14 residues. Written as DNA, the CDR3 is TGTGCCAGCAGTACCGACACTTACCAAGAGACCCAGTACTTC. Amino acid sequence: CASSTDTYQETQYF.

This sequence joins TRBV7-2 and TRBJ2-5; D not resolved. V was trimmed by 3 bases and J by 2 bases, leaving 10 bases between them. From germline, CDR1 is SGHTA and CDR2 FQGNSA. This CDR3 region has 14 residues. CDR3 amino acids: CASSFRYRQETQYF. CDR3 DNA sequence: TGTGCCAGCAGCTTTCGTTACCGGCAAGAGACCCAGTACTTC.

The sample holds a few counts of this clone. This chain joins TRBV5-6 and TRBJ2-2, with 11 bases aligning to TRBD1. J lost 7 bases, V lost 4 bases, and 6 bases had no gene match. The CDR3 loop spans 15 amino acids. Germline loops: CDR1 SGHDT, CDR2 YYEEEE. CDR3 coding DNA: TGTGCCAGCAGCCAGGGACAGGGGGTAATCGGGGAGCTGTTTTTT. Its translation: CASSQGQGVIGELFF.

This chain uses TRBV6-6 with TRBJ2-3, with TRBD2 identical over 7 bases. This CDR3 is 15 amino acids long. Germline assignment: CDR1 MNHNY and CDR2 SVGAGI (reference sequence). V lost 2 bases, J lost 6 bases, and 8 bases stayed unmatched. The CDR3 spells CASSYPLAKQDTQYF. DNA for the CDR3: TGTGCCAGCAGTTACCCACTAGCGAAGCAGGATACGCAGTATTTT.

This chain joins TRBV18 and TRBJ1-1; 11 nucleotides agree with TRBD1. With 5 bases clipped from V and 2 bases from J, the junction kept 7 bases outside the gene matches. Germline CDR1 reads KGHSH; CDR2 reads LQKENI. The CDR3 spans 16 residues. The CDR3 nucleotides are TGTGCCAGCTCATGGGACAGGGGGACTCTAAACACTGAAGCTTTCTTT. Translated, it gives CASSWDRGTLNTEAFF.

The table lists this clone with a few counts. The V and J genes are TRBV4-3 and TRBJ2-7, with TRBD2 identical over 7 bases. CDR1 is LGHNA, CDR2 YSLEER, per germline. The CDR3 length is 15 residues. Trimming took 1 base from V and 7 from J; bases not matched to a gene: 10. CDR3 DNA sequence: TGCGCCAGCAGCCAAGGTACTAGCGTAGCTTTTGAGCAGTACTTC. Its translation is CASSQGTSVAFEQYF.

This clone was picked up one time. Written as DNA, the CDR3 is TGTGCCAGCAGTCTCGCCCACAGGGAGAATCAGCCCCAGCATTTT. It specifies CASSLAHRENQPQHF. The rearrangement uses TRBV6-6 and TRBJ1-5, with TRBD1 as a possible D gene (6 bases). Germline V lookup: CDR1 MNHNY, CDR2 SVGAGI (reference sequence). V dropped 5 bases and J dropped 4 bases, with 15 bases sitting between them. This CDR3 comprises 15 residues.

The chain combines TRBV6-8 with TRBJ2-5; tentatively, D is TRBD2 (6 bases). Germline V gene sequence: CDR1 MNHGY, CDR2 SAAAGT. The CDR3 length is 16 residues. Trimming removed 5 bases from V and 4 bases from J, with 20 bases in between. Here the CDR3 DNA reads TGTGCCAGCAGTCCTCGTAGCGGATCCGTGTTAGAGACCCAGTACTTC. This codes for CASSPRSGSVLETQYF.

The chain joins TRBV5-6 to TRBJ1-6; a possible D gene is TRBD1 (5 bases). This CDR3 contains 17 residues. Germline assignment: CDR1 SGHDT and CDR2 YYEEEE. Trimming stripped 4 bases from V and 4 bases from J, with 18 bases between. The CDR3, as DNA: TGTGCCAGCAGCGCCGGTAGGTGGGGGGGTTATAATTCACCCCTCCACTTT. Its translation is CASSAGRWGGYNSPLHF.

The chain combines TRBV7-8 with TRBJ2-1; tentative D call: TRBD1 (6 bases). The CDR3 length is 20 residues. Germline V gene data show CDR1 as SGHVS and CDR2 as FQNEAQ. Trimming left V 0 bases short and J 0 bases short, with 21 bases between. CDR3 bases: TGTGCCAGCAGCTTAGCAACGGTAGGTGCAGGGGAGATCTCCTACAATGAGCAGTTCTTC. Translating it yields CASSLATVGAGEISYNEQFF.

The chain is built from TRBV18 and TRBJ1-1; D not certain. The CDR3 has 13 residues. Trimming pared 2 bases from V and 4 bases from J, leaving 8 bases between. Germline V lookup: CDR1 KGHSH, CDR2 LQKENI. The CDR3 sequence is CASSPARGTEAFF. Here the CDR3 DNA reads TGTGCCAGCTCACCAGCCCGGGGCACTGAAGCTTTCTTT.

This rearrangement joins TRBV15 to TRBJ2-5, with D perhaps TRBD1 (5 bases). CDR3 length: 13 amino acids. Looked up from germline, CDR1 is LNHNV and CDR2 is YYDKDF (reference sequence). V lost 2 bases, J lost 3 bases, and 7 bases lay in between. CDR3 sequence (DNA): TGTGCCACCAGCAGAACCAGGGAAGAGACCCAGTACTTC. It specifies CATSRTREETQYF.

This chain uses TRBV4-2 with TRBJ2-2; 8 nucleotides agree with TRBD1. The CDR3 sequence is 15 residues long. Trimming removed 4 bases from V and 5 bases from J; junction bases left unmatched: 6. Germline V CDR1 and CDR2: LGHNA, YNFKEQ. CDR3 region: CASSPRTGNTGELFF. The CDR3 coding sequence is TGTGCCAGCAGCCCCCGGACAGGGAATACCGGGGAGCTGTTTTTT.

This clone was recorded only once. The chain carries TRBV7-2 and TRBJ2-7, with D perhaps matching TRBD2 (6 bases). The germline V and J ends were trimmed by 3 bases and 4 bases, with 25 bases remaining between them. Germline lookup yields CDR1 SGHTA and CDR2 FQGNSA. The CDR3 has 18 amino acids. The CDR3 sequence is CASSFARMWTEGNYEQYF. The CDR3 bases are TGTGCCAGCAGCTTCGCCCGGATGTGGACGGAGGGAAATTACGAGCAGTACTTC.

CDR3 loop: CASRLLPGQGNEKLFF. CDR3 sequence (DNA): TGTGCCAGCAGGCTACTTCCGGGACAGGGGAATGAAAAACTGTTTTTT. The genes are TRBV28 and TRBJ1-4; 10 bases agree with TRBD1. Germline lookup yields CDR1 MDHEN and CDR2 SYDVKM. Trimming at V came to 6 bases and at J to 5 bases, leaving 9 bases not matched to a gene. The length of the CDR3 is 16 residues.

This clone was counted between two and nine times. The chain couples TRBV6-1 to TRBJ1-1, with D perhaps TRBD1 (5 bases). V was clipped by 6 bases and J by 1 base, with 9 bases between them. From germline, CDR1 is MNHNS and CDR2 SASEGT. CDR3 length: 13 residues. CDR3 loop: CASRRGWNTEAFF. The CDR3 nucleotides are TGTGCCAGCAGGCGGGGGTGGAACACTGAAGCTTTCTTT.

This chain connects TRBV30 to TRBJ2-2; 7 nucleotides agree with TRBD2. The trim removed 7 bases at V and 4 bases at J, leaving 3 bases unmatched. CDR1 is GTSNPN, CDR2 SVGIG, per germline (reference sequence). This CDR3 is 12 amino acids long. The CDR3 DNA is TGTGCCTCGGGGAGGGGCACCGGGGAGCTGTTTTTT. Translating it yields CASGRGTGELFF.

The chain joins TRBV2 to TRBJ2-1; 7 nucleotides align to TRBD1. There are 17 residues in the CDR3. V lost 4 bases and J lost 4; bases outside the gene matches: 13. Germline V gene sequence: CDR1 SNHLY, CDR2 FYNNEI. The CDR3 protein is CASSGYRGSRGYNEQFF. In nucleotides, the CDR3 is TGTGCCAGCAGTGGATACAGGGGCTCTAGAGGTTACAATGAGCAGTTCTTC.